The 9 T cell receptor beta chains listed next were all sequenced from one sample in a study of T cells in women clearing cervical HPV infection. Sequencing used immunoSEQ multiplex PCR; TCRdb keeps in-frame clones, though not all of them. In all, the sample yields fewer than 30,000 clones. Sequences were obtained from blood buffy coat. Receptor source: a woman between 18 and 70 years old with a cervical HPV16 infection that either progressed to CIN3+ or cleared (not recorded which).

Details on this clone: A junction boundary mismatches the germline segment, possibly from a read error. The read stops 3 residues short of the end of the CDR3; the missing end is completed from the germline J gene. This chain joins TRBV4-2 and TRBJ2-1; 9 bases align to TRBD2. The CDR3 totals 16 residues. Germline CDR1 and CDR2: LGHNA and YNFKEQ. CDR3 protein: CASSLNLAGDYNEQFF. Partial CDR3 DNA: TGCGCCAGCAGCCTCAACTTAGCGGGGGACTACAATGAG.

The sequenced CDR3 bases are TGTGCCAGCAGTCAACAGGGGGGATCCTATAATTCACCG. Its translation: CASSQQGGSYNSP. The whole CDR3 sequence is CASSQQGGSYNSPLFF. The V gene is TRBV6-2 or TRBV6-3, the J gene TRBJ2-2; 8 bases map to TRBD1. Read sequence stops 3 residues before the CDR3 end, and the germline J gene provides the missing end. CDR1 and CDR2 (germline): MNHEY, SVGEGT. The CDR3 totals 16 residues.

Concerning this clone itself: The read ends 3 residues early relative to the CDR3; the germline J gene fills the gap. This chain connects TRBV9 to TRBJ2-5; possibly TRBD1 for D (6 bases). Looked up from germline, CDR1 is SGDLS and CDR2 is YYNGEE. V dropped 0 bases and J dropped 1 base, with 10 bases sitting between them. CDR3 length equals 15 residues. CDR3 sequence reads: CASSVAGAPQETQYF. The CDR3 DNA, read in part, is TGTGCCAGCAGCGTAGCAGGGGCCCCCCAAGAGACC. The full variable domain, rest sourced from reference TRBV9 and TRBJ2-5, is DSGVTQTPKHLITATGQRVTLRCSPRSGDLSVYWYQQSLDQGLQFLIQYYNGEERAKGNILERFSAQQFPDLHSELNLSSLELGDSALYFCASSVAGAPQETQYFGPGTRLLVL.

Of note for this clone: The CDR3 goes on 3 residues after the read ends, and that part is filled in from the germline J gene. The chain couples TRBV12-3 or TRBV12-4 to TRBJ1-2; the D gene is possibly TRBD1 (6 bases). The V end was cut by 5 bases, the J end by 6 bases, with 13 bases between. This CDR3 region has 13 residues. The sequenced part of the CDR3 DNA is TGTGCCAGCAGTCCGAACAGGGACCATGGC. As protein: CASSPNRDHG. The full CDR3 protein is CASSPNRDHGYTF.

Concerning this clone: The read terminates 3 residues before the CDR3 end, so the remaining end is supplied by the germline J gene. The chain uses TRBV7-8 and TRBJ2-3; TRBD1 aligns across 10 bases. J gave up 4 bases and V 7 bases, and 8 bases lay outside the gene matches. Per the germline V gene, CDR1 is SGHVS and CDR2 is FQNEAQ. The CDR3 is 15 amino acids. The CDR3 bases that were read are TGTGCCAGCACCACGGACAGGGGGTACGCAGATACG. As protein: CASTTDRGYADT. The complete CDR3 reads CASTTDRGYADTQYF.

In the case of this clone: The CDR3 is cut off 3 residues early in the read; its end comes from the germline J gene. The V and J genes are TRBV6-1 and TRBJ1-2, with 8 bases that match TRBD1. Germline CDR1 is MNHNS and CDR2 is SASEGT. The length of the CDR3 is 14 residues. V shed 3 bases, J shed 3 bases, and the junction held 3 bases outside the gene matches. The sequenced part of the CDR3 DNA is TGTGCCAGCAGTGAGGACAGGGAGGACTATGGC. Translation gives CASSEDREDYG. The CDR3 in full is CASSEDREDYGYTF.

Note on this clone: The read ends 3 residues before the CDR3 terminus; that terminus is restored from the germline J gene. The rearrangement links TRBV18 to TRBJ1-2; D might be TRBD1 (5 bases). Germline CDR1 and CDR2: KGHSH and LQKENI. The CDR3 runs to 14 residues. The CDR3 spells CASSSRDSTDTYTF. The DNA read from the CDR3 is TGTGCCAGCTCATCGCGAGACAGCACAGATACC.

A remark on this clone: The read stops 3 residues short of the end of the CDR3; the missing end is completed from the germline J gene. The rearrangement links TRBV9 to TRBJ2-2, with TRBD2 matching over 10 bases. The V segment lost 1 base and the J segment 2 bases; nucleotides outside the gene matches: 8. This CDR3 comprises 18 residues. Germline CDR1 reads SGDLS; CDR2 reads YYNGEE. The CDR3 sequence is CASSVMPSGGPNTGELFF. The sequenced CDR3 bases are TGTGCCAGCAGCGTAATGCCTAGCGGGGGCCCCAACACCGGGGAG. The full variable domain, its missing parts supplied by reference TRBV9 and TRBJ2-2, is DSGVTQTPKHLITATGQRVTLRCSPRSGDLSVYWYQQSLDQGLQFLIQYYNGEERAKGNILERFSAQQFPDLHSELNLSSLELGDSALYFCASSVMPSGGPNTGELFFGEGSRLTVL.

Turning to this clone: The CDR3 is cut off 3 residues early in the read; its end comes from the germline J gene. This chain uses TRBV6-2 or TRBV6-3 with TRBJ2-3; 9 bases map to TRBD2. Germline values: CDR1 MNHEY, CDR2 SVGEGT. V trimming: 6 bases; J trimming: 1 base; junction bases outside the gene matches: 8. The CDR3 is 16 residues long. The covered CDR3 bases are TGTGCCAGCAGGCCTATAGCGGGGGCTGGCACAGATACG. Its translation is CASRPIAGAGTDT. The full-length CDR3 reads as CASRPIAGAGTDTQYF.